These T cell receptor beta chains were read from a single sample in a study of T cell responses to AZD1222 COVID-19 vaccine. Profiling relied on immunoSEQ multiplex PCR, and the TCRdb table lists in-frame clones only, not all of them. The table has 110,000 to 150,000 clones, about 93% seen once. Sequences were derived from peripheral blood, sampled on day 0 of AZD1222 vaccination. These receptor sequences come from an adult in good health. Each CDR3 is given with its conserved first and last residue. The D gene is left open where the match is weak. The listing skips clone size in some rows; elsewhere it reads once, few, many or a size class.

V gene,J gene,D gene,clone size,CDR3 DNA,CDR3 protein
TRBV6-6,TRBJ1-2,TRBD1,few,TGTGCCAGCAGTCCTGAGGGGGCCCGGGGTGGCTACACCTTC,CASSPEGARGGYTF
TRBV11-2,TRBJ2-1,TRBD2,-,TGTGCCAGCAGCTCCCTACGGGGGGGAATTGAGCAGTTCTTC,CASSSLRGGIEQFF
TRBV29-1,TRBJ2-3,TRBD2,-,TGCAGCGTCGCCACCCTAGCGGGGGGCACAGATACGCAGTATTTT,CSVATLAGGTDTQYF
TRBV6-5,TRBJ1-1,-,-,TGTGCCAGCAGTTACTCACGGTCGATGGGCACTGAAGCTTTCTTT,CASSYSRSMGTEAFF
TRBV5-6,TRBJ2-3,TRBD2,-,TGTGCCAGCAGTCTAGTGACGGGGGGAACAGATACGCAGTATTTT,CASSLVTGGTDTQYF
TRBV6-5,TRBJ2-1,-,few,TGTGCCAGCAGTTACTCGGGCAGCGACTACAATGAGCAGTTCTTC,CASSYSGSDYNEQFF
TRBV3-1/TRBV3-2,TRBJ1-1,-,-,TGTGCCAGCAGCCCCTGGGCGGGGTCGGTTGGAGCTTTCTTT,CASSPWAGSVGAFF
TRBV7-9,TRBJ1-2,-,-,TGTGCCAGCAGCTCAAGGGTCTTTGGGGATGGCTACACCTTC,CASSSRVFGDGYTF
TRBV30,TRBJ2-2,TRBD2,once,TGTGCTTCGTCACCCCTCCAGCGGGGGAACACCGGGGAGCTGTTTTTT,CASSPLQRGNTGELFF
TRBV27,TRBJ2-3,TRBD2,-,TGTGCCAGCAGTCCACAGACTAGCGGGGGGGCTTTCAAGTATTTT,CASSPQTSGGAFKYF
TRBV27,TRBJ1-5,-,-,TGTGCCAGCAGCGGGTCGTTTCAGCCCCAGCATTTT,CASSGSFQPQHF
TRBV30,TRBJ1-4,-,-,TGTGGTGGACAACAGGAAAAACTGTTTTTT,CGGQQEKLFF
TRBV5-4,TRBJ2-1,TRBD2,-,TGTGCCAGCTCCCGACTAGCGGACTACAATGAGCAGTTCTTC,CASSRLADYNEQFF
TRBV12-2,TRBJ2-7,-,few,TGTGCAAGTCGCCCGGATACAGGAGTTGGACCTCCCGAGCAGTACTTC,CASRPDTGVGPPEQYF
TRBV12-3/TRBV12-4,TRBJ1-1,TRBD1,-,TGTGCCAGCAGTCCAGGGGGGGGCACTGAAGCTTTCTTT,CASSPGGGTEAFF
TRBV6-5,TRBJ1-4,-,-,TGTGCCAGCAGCCCACGACAGCCAAATGAAAAACTGTTTTTT,CASSPRQPNEKLFF
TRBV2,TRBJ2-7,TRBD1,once,TGTGCCAGCAGTGGACCGGGACAGGTGGACTACGAGCAGTACTTC,CASSGPGQVDYEQYF
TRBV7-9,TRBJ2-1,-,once,TGTGCCAGCAGCTTAGTTTCGGGCTCCTACAATGAGCAGTTCTTC,CASSLVSGSYNEQFF
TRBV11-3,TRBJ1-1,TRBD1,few,TGTGCCAGCAGCTCCGCCGGGACAGTGAACACTGAAGCTTTCTTT,CASSSAGTVNTEAFF
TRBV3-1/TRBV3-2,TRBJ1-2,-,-,TGTGCCAGCAGCAACGCGGACCTCTATGGCTACACCTTC,CASSNADLYGYTF
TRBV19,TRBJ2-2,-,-,TGTGCCAGTAGGGTCGCGGTGGGGGGGCTCCCCGGGGAGCTGTTTTTT,CASRVAVGGLPGELFF
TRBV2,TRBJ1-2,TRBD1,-,TGTGCCACGCAAAGGGGACAGGACTATTATGGCTACACCTTC,CATQRGQDYYGYTF
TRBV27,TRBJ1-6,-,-,TGTGCCAGCAGTTTATTTGTGACAGGCTCCTATAATTCACCCCTCCACTTT,CASSLFVTGSYNSPLHF
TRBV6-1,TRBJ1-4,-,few,TGTGCCAGCAGTGAAGGGGAGGTTGAAAAACTGTTTTTT,CASSEGEVEKLFF
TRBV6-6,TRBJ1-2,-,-,TGTGCCAGCAGTTACCCAGAGGGCAGGGGCTATGGCTACACCTTC,CASSYPEGRGYGYTF
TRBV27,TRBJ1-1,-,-,TGTGCCAGCAGAGTTGGTCCCGAAGCTTTCTTT,CASRVGPEAFF
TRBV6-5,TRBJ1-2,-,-,TGTGCCAGCAGTTACTCTATCCGGGGGGCGGGCTATGGCTACACCTTC,CASSYSIRGAGYGYTF
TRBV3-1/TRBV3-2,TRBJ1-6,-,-,TGTGCCAGCAGCCCCCAGAGGAATTCACCCCTCCACTTT,CASSPQRNSPLHF
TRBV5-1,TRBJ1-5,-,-,TGCGCCAGCAGCCTAGACAGCGTTTATCAGCCCCAGCATTTT,CASSLDSVYQPQHF
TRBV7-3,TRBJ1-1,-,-,TGTGCCAGCAGCTTGTACATGAACACTGAAGCTTTCTTT,CASSLYMNTEAFF
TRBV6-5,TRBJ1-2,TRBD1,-,TGTGCCAGCATACCGACAGGGGGTAAAGATGGCTACACCTTC,CASIPTGGKDGYTF
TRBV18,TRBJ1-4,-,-,TGTGCCAGCTCACCTGACCGTAATGAAAAACTGTTTTTT,CASSPDRNEKLFF
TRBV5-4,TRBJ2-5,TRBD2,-,TGTGCCAGCAGTGGAATGGGGGGGGGACAAGAGACCCAGTACTTC,CASSGMGGGQETQYF
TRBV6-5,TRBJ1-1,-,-,TGTGCCAGCAGTTACGAGTCCGGGGGCGGGACTGAAGCTTTCTTT,CASSYESGGGTEAFF
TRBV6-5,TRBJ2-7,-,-,TGTGCCAGCAGTTACTCGTACAGGTCGGGTTACGAGCAGTACTTC,CASSYSYRSGYEQYF
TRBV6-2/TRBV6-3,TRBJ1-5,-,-,TGTGCCAGCAGTTACTCAGGGATAATCAACCCCCAGCATTTT,CASSYSGIINPQHF
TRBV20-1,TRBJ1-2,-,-,TGCAGTGGGGCTGGCCGGAATGGCTACACCTTC,CSGAGRNGYTF
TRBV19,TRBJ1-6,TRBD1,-,TGTGCCAGTAGTATGCCTGACAGGGAGAGTTCACCCCTCCACTTT,CASSMPDRESSPLHF
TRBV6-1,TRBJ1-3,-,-,TGTGCCAGCAGTGACGCCGGGAGAAACACCATATATTTT,CASSDAGRNTIYF
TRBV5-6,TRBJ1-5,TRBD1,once,TGTGCCAGCAGCTTGGAGGGACAGGGTATTCAGCCCCAGCATTTT,CASSLEGQGIQPQHF
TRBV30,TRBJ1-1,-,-,TGTGCCTACCACGGACCGCCGAACACTGAAGCTTTCTTT,CAYHGPPNTEAFF
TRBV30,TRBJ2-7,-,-,TGTGCCTGGAGTGTAGAGGGACAAGGAGTTTACGAGCAGTACTTC,CAWSVEGQGVYEQYF
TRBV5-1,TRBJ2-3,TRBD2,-,TGCGCCAGCAGGGACCAGCGGGGAAGGCAAGATACGCAGTATTTT,CASRDQRGRQDTQYF
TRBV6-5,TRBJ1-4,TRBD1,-,TGTGCCAGCAGTCTGGACAGGGTGAATGAAAAACTGTTTTTT,CASSLDRVNEKLFF
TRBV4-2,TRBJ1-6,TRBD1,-,TGTGCCAGCAGCCCAACAGGGGGATATTCACCCCTCCACTTT,CASSPTGGYSPLHF
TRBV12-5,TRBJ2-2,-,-,TGTGCTAGTGGTTTGGGGGGCACCGGGGAGCTGTTTTTT,CASGLGGTGELFF
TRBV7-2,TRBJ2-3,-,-,TGTGCCAGCAGCTTGGGATACGGGAGTACAGATACGCAGTATTTT,CASSLGYGSTDTQYF
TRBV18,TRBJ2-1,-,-,TGTGCCAGCTCACCACCGGCCAGCTCGAGCAATGAGCAGTTCTTC,CASSPPASSSNEQFF
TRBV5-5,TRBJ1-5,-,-,TGTGCCAGCAGCCCGTCAGGGGCACTCAATCAGCCCCAGCATTTT,CASSPSGALNQPQHF
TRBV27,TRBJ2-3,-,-,TGTGCCAGCGGCAACACAGATACGCAGTATTTT,CASGNTDTQYF
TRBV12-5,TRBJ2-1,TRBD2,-,TGTGCTAGTGGTTTGGCTCAAACTAGCGGCTCCTACAATGAGCAGTTCTTC,CASGLAQTSGSYNEQFF
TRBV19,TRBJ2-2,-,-,TGTGCCAGTAGTCAAGACGGCCACGGTACCGGGGAGCTGTTTTTT,CASSQDGHGTGELFF